This paragraph covers one T cell receptor beta chain sequence. The data were taken from a study of T-cell reconstitution after alpha-beta-depleted transplantation in children. The library targeted TCRbeta and was prepared with unique molecular identifiers. TCRdb used MiXCR to reprocess the PCR reads, holding one entry per CDR3 protein. The sample shows around 960,000 distinct CDR3 sequences, about 29% of them seen only once. CDR3 length: 16 residues. CDR1 is SGHAT and CDR2 is FQNNGV in the germline V gene. V lost 1 base to trimming and J lost 7 bases, with 17 bases between them. Sequencing was performed on PBMCs, mostly from graft donor cells, taken 360 days after TCRalphabeta/CD19-depleted stem cell transplant. The clonotype was recovered from a boy under two years old who had a stem cell transplant for SCID, so the T cells may come from the graft donor. The J gene is TRBJ2-1, the V gene TRBV11-2; D may be TRBD1 or TRBD2 (6 bases each). In DNA form, the CDR3 reads TGTGCCAGCAGCTTAGGAGGGGGGTCCTGGGGGAATGAGCAGTTCTTC. Residues: CASSLGGGSWGNEQFF.